The clone carrying this TCR beta chain is a singleton in its sample. This sample is part of a study of blood T cell repertoires in COVID-19. How the authors handled the data: Reference gene primer amplification yielded estimated nucleated cell counts. Clones were read by immunoSEQ multiplex PCR, and TCRdb kept only the in-frame ones, dropping some. V and J calls plus clone size are reproduced from that table; the DNA served to infer D and trimming. Among approximately 210,000 clones listed, roughly 80% were seen once. The CDR3 length is 14 residues. Unmatched junction bases numbered 9, after V lost 7 bases and J lost 3 bases. Germline V CDR1 and CDR2: SGHRS, YFSETQ.

The sample taken for sequencing was peripheral blood. The chain has TRBV5-1 and TRBJ2-7, with 8 bases that match TRBD2. This clonotype was obtained from a human donor in a cohort sampled during active COVID-19. CDR3 in amino acids: CASRGGEGLYEQYF. The CDR3 DNA reads TGCGCCAGCCGGGGGGGGGAGGGCCTCTACGAGCAGTACTTC.